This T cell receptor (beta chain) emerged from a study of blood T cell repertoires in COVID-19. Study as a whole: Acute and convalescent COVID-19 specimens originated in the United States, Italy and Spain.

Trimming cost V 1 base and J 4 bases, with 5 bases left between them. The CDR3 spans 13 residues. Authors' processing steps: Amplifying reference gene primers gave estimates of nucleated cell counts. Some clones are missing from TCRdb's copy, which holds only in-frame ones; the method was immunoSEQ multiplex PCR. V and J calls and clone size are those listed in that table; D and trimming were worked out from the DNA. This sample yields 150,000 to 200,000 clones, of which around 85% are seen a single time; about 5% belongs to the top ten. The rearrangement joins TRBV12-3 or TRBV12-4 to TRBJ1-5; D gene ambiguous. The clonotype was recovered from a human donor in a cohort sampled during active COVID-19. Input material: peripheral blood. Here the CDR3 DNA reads TGTGCCAGCAGTTTAGGGCGGAATCAGCCCCAGCATTTT. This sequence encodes CASSLGRNQPQHF.